This T cell receptor (beta chain) was captured by sequencing in a study of blood T cells in healthy people across ages. Whole-study results and caveats: Any conclusive comparison of naive versus antigen-experienced cells was prevented by using unsorted PBMCs. Donor CMV infection status was unknown, possibly confounding age-related changes in expanded clonotypes.

As regards this clonotype: Its target is not known.

Germline CDR1 SQVTM, CDR2 ANQGSEA. Trimming removed 6 bases from V and 6 bases from J, with 16 bases in between. The CDR3 runs 13 residues. Through a sample-barcoded 5' primer and a J-beta primer mix, a second PCR was run for about 7 to 12 cycles. MiXCR, run by TCRdb on the 5' RACE reads, gives a single entry per CDR3 protein. The table includes around 1,000,000 distinct CDR3 sequences, around 25% detected once. These records were also assigned to another study, of T cells of mothers and their children. That paper states: Roughly 2.7 million TCR beta reads per child versus over 9 million per mother. Similar effects of thymic selection on TCR recombination output were recorded in related and unrelated pairs.

The chain carries TRBV29-1 and TRBJ2-3, with D possibly being TRBD2 (6 bases). This TCR was recovered from a girl aged 2-9 years in good health. The sequenced sample was blood. The CDR3 spells CSVGTGTIDTQYF. CDR3 nucleotide sequence: TGCAGCGTGGGGACTGGAACAATCGATACGCAGTATTTT.